These 8 T cell receptor beta chains were all obtained from the same sample, sequenced in a study of blood T cell repertoires in COVID-19. Produced via immunoSEQ multiplex PCR; TCRdb's table is partial and in-frame only. Counted here are about 53,000 clones, 82% occurring once; the ten biggest clones make up around 2.5%. Material: peripheral blood. These receptors were taken from a woman aged 55-70 years with acute or convalescent COVID-19.

This sequence joins TRBV12-3 or TRBV12-4 and TRBJ1-1, with 7 bases that match TRBD1. J was trimmed by 8 bases and V by 4 bases; bases with no gene match: 7. The CDR3 is 13 amino acids. The CDR3 sequence is CASSSTGSLEAFF. The DNA for the CDR3 is TGTGCCAGCAGTTCGACAGGGAGCCTGGAAGCTTTCTTT.

The chain recombines TRBV7-8 with TRBJ1-5; weak D call: TRBD1 (6 bases). With 5 bases removed from V and 1 base from J, the gap between germline ends came to 15 bases. The length of the CDR3 is 16 residues. Germline CDR1 is SGHVS and CDR2 is FQNEAQ. CDR3 protein: CASSLTPGHSNQPQHF. The CDR3 nucleotides are TGTGCCAGCAGCCTTACACCGGGACACAGCAATCAGCCCCAGCATTTT.

This clone was seen a few times. The chain employs TRBV6-5 and TRBJ1-5; possible D gene TRBD1, 5 bases. This CDR3 region has 12 residues. V lost 8 bases, J lost 5 bases, and 10 bases lay in between. Germline assignment: CDR1 MNHEY and CDR2 SVGAGI. CDR3 nucleotides: TGTGCCAGCTCAACGGGGGATCAGCCCCAGCATTTT. This gives the protein CASSTGDQPQHF.

This chain joins TRBV21-1 and TRBJ1-5; the tabulated D call, TRBD1, remains unverified against the DNA. TRBV21-1 is a listed pseudogene. The CDR3 has 13 amino acids. The CDR3 bases are TGTGCCAGCATTGGGGCCCAAGATCAGCCCCAGCATTTT. Its translation is CASIGAQDQPQHF.

The chain is built from TRBV7-2 and TRBJ2-7; the match to TRBD2 covers 11 bases. The CDR3 length is 15 residues. Germline CDR1 reads SGHTA; CDR2 reads FQGNSA. V trimming: 3 bases; J trimming: 0 bases; junction bases outside the gene matches: 1. The CDR3 is CASSFGLAGSYEQYF. The CDR3 nucleotides are TGTGCCAGCAGCTTCGGACTAGCGGGCTCCTACGAGCAGTACTTC.

The rearrangement links TRBV7-8 to TRBJ1-6, with TRBD1 matching over 8 bases. The CDR3 length is 15 residues. Germline V gives CDR1 SGHVS, CDR2 FQNEAQ. The junction had 7 bases not matched to a gene; V was cut back by 2 bases and J by 10 bases. The CDR3 DNA reads as TGTGCCAGCAGCTTAACGACAGGGGCAGGCTCACCCCTCCACTTT. This sequence encodes CASSLTTGAGSPLHF.

The rearrangement uses TRBV29-1 and TRBJ1-5; maybe TRBD1 (5 bases). Trimming took off 7 bases at V and 1 base at J, with 11 bases between the two ends. Germline V gene sequence: CDR1 SQVTM, CDR2 ANQGSEA. The length of the CDR3 is 13 residues. CDR3 DNA sequence: TGCAGCGCGGGGGAGGGAAGCAATCAGCCCCAGCATTTT. Amino acid sequence: CSAGEGSNQPQHF.

This clone occurred a few times. The chain uses TRBV4-1 and TRBJ1-5, with 7 bases matching TRBD1. Germline V lookup: CDR1 MGHRA, CDR2 YSYEKL. The ends lost 0 bases at V and 6 bases at J; junction bases unmatched: 11. The CDR3 extends over 17 amino acids. For the CDR3, the DNA is TGCGCCAGCAGCCAAGAGGGTCTAGGGGGCCTTGGTCAGCCCCAGCATTTT. Translating gives CASSQEGLGGLGQPQHF.